Described below is a single T cell receptor (beta chain) sequence and its context. The sample is drawn from a study of blood T cell repertoires in COVID-19. Germline values: CDR1 SGHRS, CDR2 YFSETQ. The germline V and J ends were trimmed by 4 bases and 0 bases, with 9 bases remaining between them. The CDR3 is made up of 14 amino acids. Generated by immunoSEQ multiplex PCR, the TCRdb table keeps only in-frame clones and is missing some. The table records approximately 100,000 clones, around 80% of them present only once. The V and J genes are TRBV5-1 and TRBJ2-3; D not certain. The clonotype was recovered from a woman older than 75 with active or convalescent COVID-19. The specimen was peripheral blood. CDR3 coding DNA: TGCGCCAGCAGCGTCGGTTTGAGCACAGATACGCAGTATTTT. Translating it yields CASSVGLSTDTQYF. The complete variable domain, with remaining parts taken from reference TRBV5-1 and TRBJ2-3, reads KAGVTQTPRYLIKTRGQQVTLSCSPISGHRSVSWYQQTPGQGLQFLFEYFSETQRNKGNFPGRFSGRQFSNSRSEMNVSTLELGDSALYLCASSVGLSTDTQYFGPGTRLTVL.